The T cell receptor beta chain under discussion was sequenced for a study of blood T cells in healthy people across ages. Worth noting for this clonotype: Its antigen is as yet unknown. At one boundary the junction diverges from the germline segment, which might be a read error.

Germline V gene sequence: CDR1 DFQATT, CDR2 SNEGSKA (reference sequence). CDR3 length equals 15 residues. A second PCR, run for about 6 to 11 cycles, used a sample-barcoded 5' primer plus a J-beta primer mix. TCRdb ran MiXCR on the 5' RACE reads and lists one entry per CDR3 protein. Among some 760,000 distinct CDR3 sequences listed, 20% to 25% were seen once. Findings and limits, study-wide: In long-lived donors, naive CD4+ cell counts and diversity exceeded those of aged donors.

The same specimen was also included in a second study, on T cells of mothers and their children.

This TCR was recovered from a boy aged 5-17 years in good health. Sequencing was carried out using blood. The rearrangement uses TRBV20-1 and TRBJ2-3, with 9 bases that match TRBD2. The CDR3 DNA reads TGCAGTGCCAGAGCGCTAGCGGGGAGAACAGATACGCAGTATTTT. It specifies CSARALAGRTDTQYF.